A single sample gave rise to the 10 T cell receptor beta chains below, sequenced in a study of tumor-infiltrating lymphocytes in localized non-small cell lung cancer. TCRdb's table, derived via immunoSEQ multiplex PCR, lists solely in-frame clones and lacks some. The table records about 12,000 clones, 65% to 85% of them present only once. Material: lung tumor tissue. These TCRs come from a human donor with non-small cell lung cancer.

The chain recombines TRBV7-2 with TRBJ1-5; D possibly corresponds to TRBD1 (6 bases). V was shortened by 0 bases and J by 6 bases, with 12 bases between the two germline ends. This CDR3 is 15 amino acids long. Germline CDR1 reads SGHTA; CDR2 reads FQGNSA. In DNA form, the CDR3 reads TGTGCCAGCAGCTTAGCCCCGGGGGCGAGTCAGCCCCAGCATTTT. Protein sequence: CASSLAPGASQPQHF.

The V gene is TRBV12-5, the J gene TRBJ1-5, with D unresolved. V lost 4 bases to trimming and J lost 12 bases, with 7 bases between them. The CDR3 sequence is 10 residues long. Germline V gives CDR1 LGHNT, CDR2 FRNRAP. The DNA for the CDR3 is TGTGCTAGTGGTTCCCCGCTCCAGCATTTT. It yields the protein CASGSPLQHF.

The genes are TRBV27 and TRBJ1-4, with TRBD1 as a possible D gene (6 bases). The CDR3 is 18 amino acids. Germline lookup yields CDR1 MNHEY and CDR2 SMNVEV (reference sequence). V was pared by 0 bases and J by 8 bases, with 22 bases between. CDR3 residues: CASSLSAPGWGAGEKLFF. CDR3 nucleotides: TGTGCCAGCAGTTTATCGGCTCCAGGTTGGGGGGCAGGGGAAAAACTGTTTTTT.

This sequence joins TRBV27 and TRBJ1-2; possible D gene TRBD1, 6 bases. Trimming cost V 3 bases and J 6 bases, with 11 bases left between them. CDR3 length: 13 amino acids. Germline V gene lookup returns CDR1 MNHEY and CDR2 SMNVEV (reference sequence). The CDR3 protein is CASSFGGVNGYTF. The DNA for the CDR3 is TGTGCCAGCAGTTTCGGGGGCGTAAATGGCTACACCTTC.

This rearrangement joins TRBV4-2 to TRBJ2-5, with D possibly being TRBD1 (8 bases). In germline, CDR1 is LGHNA, CDR2 YNFKEQ. Trimming shortened V by 4 bases and J by 2 bases, and 14 bases separated the two germline ends. The CDR3 totals 15 residues. CDR3 loop: CASSPGGTGQETQYF. CDR3 DNA: TGTGCCAGCAGCCCCGGGGGGACAGGTCAAGAGACCCAGTACTTC.

The rearrangement uses TRBV18 and TRBJ1-2, with unresolved D. CDR3 length: 15 residues. Germline lookup yields CDR1 KGHSH and CDR2 LQKENI. V lost 3 bases and J 4 bases, leaving 15 bases between the germline ends. This chain's CDR3 is CASSPALQETYGYTF. CDR3 nucleotides: TGTGCCAGCTCACCGGCTCTTCAGGAAACCTATGGCTACACCTTC.

The chain recombines TRBV6-1 with TRBJ2-1; TRBD1 might be the D (5 bases). The CDR3 length is 15 residues. The germline V gene has CDR1 MNHNS and CDR2 SASEGT. Trimming removed 2 bases at V and 5 bases at J, with 13 bases between. The CDR3 is CASSETQGRHNEQFF. DNA for the CDR3: TGTGCCAGCAGTGAAACGCAGGGAAGGCACAATGAGCAGTTCTTC.

This sequence joins TRBV30 and TRBJ1-5, with unresolved D. V lost 5 bases and J 6 bases, leaving 14 bases between the germline ends. Per germline, CDR1 GTSNPN and CDR2 SVGIG (reference sequence). The CDR3 is made up of 13 amino acids. CDR3 sequence reads: CAWGKVEGQPQHF. CDR3 nucleotide sequence: TGTGCCTGGGGGAAGGTGGAAGGTCAGCCCCAGCATTTT. Drawing the rest from reference TRBV30 and TRBJ1-5, the complete variable domain is SQTIHQWPATLVQPVGSPLSLECTVEGTSNPNLYWYRQAAGRGLQLLFYSVGIGQISSEVPQNLSASRPQDRQFILSSKKLLLSDSGFYLCAWGKVEGQPQHFGDGTRLSIL.

The chain carries TRBV7-9 and TRBJ1-5; D may be TRBD1 (5 bases). Trimming left V 1 base short and J 5 bases short, with 9 bases between. Per the germline V gene, CDR1 is SEHNR and CDR2 is FQNEAQ (reference sequence). This CDR3 is 14 amino acids long. As DNA, the CDR3 is TGTGCCAGCAGCTTAGAGGGGTCGTATCAGCCCCAGCATTTT. It translates to CASSLEGSYQPQHF.

The chain combines TRBV6-1 with TRBJ1-2; D call uncertain. CDR1 MNHNS and CDR2 SASEGT come from the germline V gene. The CDR3 length is 13 residues. V lost 0 bases and J lost 5, with 7 bases in between. Here the CDR3 DNA reads TGTGCCAGCAGTGAAGCGGGCAATTATGGCTACACCTTC. Encoded protein: CASSEAGNYGYTF.